A single sample is the source of the 20 T cell receptor beta chains below, sequenced in a study of blood T cell repertoires in COVID-19 (dated by TCRdb to 2018 to 2021). Libraries were prepared through the immunoSEQ multiplex PCR assay. As stored in TCRdb, this immuneACCESS dataset retains in-frame rearrangements with V and J assigned. A fraction of the clones does not appear; measured against another copy, unresolved V genes explain less than half of the discrepancy, and the remainder lacks a known reason. This sample is represented by some 240,000 clones; about 85% of them were singletons. The top ten clonotypes cover 5% to 7.5% of the sample. The sequencing input was PBMCs or T cells enriched from blood (not recorded which). The receptors were gathered from a woman in her forties or fifties who had been exposed to COVID-19.

The chain joins TRBV12-3 or TRBV12-4 to TRBJ1-1, with a tentative D call TRBD1 (6 bases). This CDR3 comprises 13 residues. V was trimmed by 4 bases and J by 7 bases, leaving 13 bases between them. CDR3 protein: CASSYQARGEAFF. Here the CDR3 DNA reads TGTGCCAGCAGTTATCAGGCCAGGGGTGAAGCTTTCTTT.

The chain joins TRBV10-2 to TRBJ1-1; tentatively, D is TRBD1 (6 bases). The CDR3 is 14 residues long. Trimming pared 3 bases from V and 3 bases from J, leaving 11 bases between. Germline lookup yields CDR1 WSHSY and CDR2 SAAADI. CDR3 sequence reads: CASSEGTPDTEAFF. CDR3 DNA: TGCGCCAGCAGTGAAGGGACACCGGACACTGAAGCTTTCTTT.

CDR3 sequence reads: CASSLVRGQGGNTIYF. In DNA form, the CDR3 reads TGTGCCAGCAGCTTAGTCCGAGGACAGGGGGGAAACACCATATATTTT. The chain employs TRBV7-9 and TRBJ1-3; TRBD1 matches 9 bases. The trim removed 1 base at V and 4 bases at J, leaving 5 bases unmatched. Germline V gives CDR1 SEHNR, CDR2 FQNEAQ (reference sequence). The CDR3 has 16 amino acids.

This clone was found a few times. The rearrangement uses TRBV5-8 and TRBJ1-3, with D perhaps TRBD1 (6 bases). This CDR3 comprises 15 residues. Trimming pared 1 base from V and 2 bases from J, leaving 10 bases between. Germline assignment: CDR1 SGHTS and CDR2 YDEGEE. The DNA of the CDR3 is TGTGCCAGCAGCTTGATTCACAGGGCTGGAAACACCATATATTTT. This encodes CASSLIHRAGNTIYF.

The chain links TRBV15 to TRBJ1-2, with TRBD1 matching 7 bases. The junction had 8 bases not matched to a gene; V was cut back by 3 bases and J by 7 bases. Germline CDR1 reads LNHNV; CDR2 reads YYDKDF (reference sequence). CDR3 length: 14 residues. CDR3 loop: CATSSIKGAGGYTF. The CDR3 DNA sequence: TGTGCCACCAGCAGCATAAAGGGGGCAGGTGGCTACACCTTC. Filled out from reference TRBV15 and TRBJ1-2, the complete variable domain reads DAMVIQNPRYQVTQFGKPVTLSCSQTLNHNVMYWYQQKSSQAPKLLFHYYDKDFNNEADTPDNFQSRRPNTSFCFLDIRSPGLGDTAMYLCATSSIKGAGGYTFGSGTRLTVV.

This clone has a single count. The CDR3 DNA is TGTGCCAGCAGCCCCCGCCCATCTACCGCGCGTTCCTCTGGAAACACCATATATTTT. Translation: CASSPRPSTARSSGNTIYF. The rearrangement uses TRBV7-9 and TRBJ1-3; D not certain. CDR3 length: 19 residues. The V gene lost 5 bases and the J gene lost 0 bases, with 23 bases spanning the gap. From germline, CDR1 is SEHNR and CDR2 FQNEAQ (reference sequence).

The chain uses TRBV4-3 and TRBJ2-3; D gene unclear. This CDR3 is built from 15 residues. Trimming stripped 0 bases from V and 4 bases from J, with 11 bases between. Per germline, CDR1 LGHNA and CDR2 YSLEER. CDR3 amino acids: CASSQDHLAADTQYF. The CDR3 DNA reads as TGCGCCAGCAGCCAAGATCATTTGGCGGCAGATACGCAGTATTTT.

This clone was picked up one time. V gene TRBV7-2 combines with J gene TRBJ2-5; 7 nucleotides align to TRBD1. CDR1 and CDR2 from the germline V gene are SGHTA and FQGNSA. This CDR3 contains 16 residues. The V gene end was trimmed by 6 bases and the J gene end by 1 base; junction bases not matched to a gene: 11. CDR3 residues: CASSSRQGPSQETQYF. CDR3 DNA: TGTGCCAGCAGTTCTCGACAGGGTCCATCCCAAGAGACCCAGTACTTC.

The V call is TRBV7-8, the J call TRBJ2-5; TRBD2 is a possible D gene (6 bases). Trimming cost V 0 bases and J 2 bases, with 13 bases left between them. The germline V gene encodes CDR1 SGHVS and CDR2 FQNEAQ. The CDR3 runs to 16 residues. Here the CDR3 DNA reads TGTGCCAGCAGCTTAGCCGCGGGGCTAGGGCAAGAGACCCAGTACTTC. Translation: CASSLAAGLGQETQYF.

This clone was seen a handful of times. Other DNA sequences in the same sample also yield this CDR3. The chain carries TRBV12-3 or TRBV12-4 and TRBJ1-2, with no clear D. V lost 2 bases and J 2 bases, leaving 6 bases between the germline ends. CDR3 size: 13 residues. CDR3 sequence (DNA): TGTGCCAGCAGTTTAACAGCCAACTATGGCTACACCTTC. Its protein is CASSLTANYGYTF.

The CDR3 coding sequence is TGTGCCAGCAGCTTACCACAGGCGAACACTGAAGCTTTCTTT. Amino acids: CASSLPQANTEAFF. This chain connects TRBV7-9 to TRBJ1-1, with a tentative D call TRBD1 (5 bases). The CDR3 is made up of 14 amino acids. The germline V and J ends were trimmed by 2 bases and 1 base, with 8 bases remaining between them. Germline CDR1 reads SEHNR; CDR2 reads FQNEAQ (reference sequence).

This clone was detected only once. The rearrangement joins TRBV3-1 (or the pseudogene TRBV3-2) to TRBJ2-7; TRBD2 might be the D (6 bases). Per the germline V gene, CDR1 is LGHDT and CDR2 is YNNKEL (reference sequence). V lost 0 bases and J lost 3, with 15 bases in between. CDR3 length equals 16 residues. For the CDR3, the DNA is TGTGCCAGCAGCCAAGAGTTGGAGGGCGTACTCTACGAGCAGTACTTC. This encodes CASSQELEGVLYEQYF.

The rearrangement links TRBV7-2 to TRBJ1-2, with 7 bases identical to TRBD1. V gave up 2 bases and J gave up 8 bases; unmatched junction bases: 5. In germline, CDR1 is SGHTA, CDR2 FQGNSA. This CDR3 comprises 13 residues. CDR3 nucleotide sequence: TGTGCCAGCAGCTTACCCACAGGGGAGGGCTACACCTTC. Amino acids: CASSLPTGEGYTF.

This chain joins TRBV30 and TRBJ2-7, with D perhaps matching TRBD2 (5 bases). CDR1 GTSNPN and CDR2 SVGIG come from the germline V gene (reference sequence). The ends were cut back, 4 bases at V and 3 bases at J, with 16 bases in the middle. The CDR3 runs to 14 residues. For the CDR3, the DNA is TGTGCCTGGACCCCCCGGGGAGTATTCTACGAGCAGTACTTC. Residues: CAWTPRGVFYEQYF.

The chain joins TRBV6-2 or TRBV6-3 to TRBJ1-1; tentative D call: TRBD1 (6 bases). The CDR3 loop spans 14 amino acids. Germline V gene sequence: CDR1 MNHEY, CDR2 SVGEGT. The ends were cut back, 5 bases at V and 2 bases at J, with 12 bases in the middle. CDR3 residues: CASSDRRINTEAFF. In DNA, the CDR3 is TGTGCCAGCAGTGACAGGCGGATCAACACTGAAGCTTTCTTT.

V gene TRBV6-6 combines with J gene TRBJ1-5, with 7 bases fitting TRBD1. V lost 5 bases, J lost 0 bases, and 13 bases stayed unmatched. The CDR3 extends over 18 amino acids. Germline CDR1 is MNHNY and CDR2 is SVGAGI (reference sequence). The CDR3: CASSPRQGLVDSNQPQHF. The CDR3 coding sequence is TGTGCCAGCAGTCCACGACAGGGATTGGTCGATAGCAATCAGCCCCAGCATTTT.

Details on this clone: The sample contains more than one DNA sequence encoding this CDR3. V is TRBV6-5 and J is TRBJ2-1; 7 bases match TRBD1. This CDR3 has 13 amino acids. Germline V lookup: CDR1 MNHEY, CDR2 SVGAGI. J gave up 9 bases and V 6 bases, and 8 bases lay outside the gene matches. CDR3 loop: CASSSTGVGEQFF. DNA for the CDR3: TGTGCCAGCAGCAGTACAGGGGTAGGTGAGCAGTTCTTC.

This chain uses TRBV7-3 with TRBJ2-7; D gene unclear. Per germline, CDR1 SGHTA and CDR2 FQGTGA. Trimming shortened V by 5 bases and J by 6 bases, and 14 bases separated the two germline ends. The CDR3 extends over 13 amino acids. CDR3 sequence (DNA): TGTGCCAGCAGCCTGCATGGCCGTGCCGAGCAGTACTTC. It yields the protein CASSLHGRAEQYF.

This clone appeared a single time. This chain links TRBV7-9 with TRBJ2-7, with TRBD2 as a possible D gene (6 bases). Germline values: CDR1 SEHNR, CDR2 FQNEAQ (reference sequence). V was trimmed by 4 bases and J by 4 bases, leaving 14 bases between them. This CDR3 comprises 14 residues. Written as DNA, the CDR3 is TGTGCCAGCAGCTCGAAAACCGGGACTTACGAGCAGTACTTC. As protein: CASSSKTGTYEQYF. The variable domain in full, with the rest retrieved from reference TRBV7-9 and TRBJ2-7, is DTGVSQNPRHKITKRGQNVTFRCDPISEHNRLYWYRQTLGQGPEFLTYFQNEAQLEKSRLLSDRFSAERPKGSFSTLEIQRTEQGDSAMYLCASSSKTGTYEQYFGPGTRLTVT.

This rearrangement joins TRBV5-5 to TRBJ2-2; no clear D. This CDR3 has 14 residues. V gave up 7 bases and J gave up 1 base, with 11 bases separating them. CDR1 and CDR2 (germline): SGHKS, YYEKEE (reference sequence). Here the CDR3 reads CASGPEVNTGELFF. The CDR3 DNA reads TGTGCCAGCGGCCCAGAGGTGAACACCGGGGAGCTGTTTTTT.